Below, 18 T cell receptor beta chains from the same sample are listed, as sequenced in a study of CD8 T cells in Susac syndrome. It was with random hexamers that roughly 0.5 to 1 ug RNA was reverse transcribed. MiXCR, run by TCRdb on the immunoSEQ multiplex PCR reads, gives a single entry per CDR3 protein. The sample records just over 150,000 distinct CDR3 sequences, approximately 95% being singletons. The sample consisted of CD4+ T cells from PBMCs. These receptors all come from a human donor with Susac syndrome.

A few counts support this clonotype. V usage is TRBV4-1 and J usage is TRBJ2-6; a weak D match, TRBD1 (5 bases). The CDR3 contains 19 residues. V was shortened by 2 bases and J by 1 base, with 18 bases between the two germline ends. Germline CDR1 is MGHRA and CDR2 is YSYEKL. DNA for the CDR3: TGCGCCAGCAGCCAACAGGGCATGGCTGTCGGATCTGGGGCCAACGTCCTGACTTTC. Amino acids: CASSQQGMAVGSGANVLTF.

J is TRBJ1-3 and V is TRBV23-1; D perhaps matches TRBD1 (5 bases). TRBV23-1 is an open reading frame, and its role is uncertain. The CDR3 totals 18 residues. Trimming cost V 3 bases and J 2 bases, with 20 bases left between them. The CDR3 DNA reads as TGCGCCAGCAGTCATTCTATTTCGGGGCAGGGACCTGGAAACACCATATATTTT. Translated: CASSHSISGQGPGNTIYF.

The rearrangement joins TRBV9 to TRBJ2-2; tentative D call: TRBD2 (5 bases). The V end was cut by 4 bases, the J end by 5 bases, with 12 bases between. CDR1 and CDR2 from the germline V gene are SGDLS and YYNGEE. This CDR3 is built from 14 residues. In DNA form, the CDR3 reads TGTGCCAGCAGCTTAACGCCGGGAACCGGGGAGCTGTTTTTT. Amino acids: CASSLTPGTGELFF.

The V call is TRBV3-1, the J call TRBJ1-2, with D tentatively TRBD1 (5 bases). V was clipped by 4 bases and J by 8 bases, with 11 bases between them. Germline CDR1 LGHDT, CDR2 YNNKEL (reference sequence). This CDR3 has 12 amino acids. CDR3 sequence: CASSPRDRGYTF. CDR3 nucleotide sequence: TGTGCCAGCAGCCCGAGGGACCGGGGCTACACCTTC.

The chain uses TRBV9 and TRBJ2-7; D not resolved. The CDR3 sequence is 14 residues long. V lost 0 bases and J lost 7, with 14 bases in between. Germline loops: CDR1 SGDLS, CDR2 YYNGEE. The CDR3 DNA follows: TGTGCCAGCAGCGTAGCGCCGGGCACCACTGAGCAGTACTTC. Translation gives CASSVAPGTTEQYF.

The chain combines TRBV9 with TRBJ2-2; no clear D. CDR1 SGDLS and CDR2 YYNGEE come from the germline V gene. V gave up 1 base and J gave up 3 bases, with 7 bases separating them. The CDR3 spans 14 residues. The CDR3 nucleotides read TGTGCCAGCAGCGTAATCTGGGACACCGGGGAGCTGTTTTTT. It specifies CASSVIWDTGELFF.

J is TRBJ2-3 and V is TRBV7-8; the D is unclear. The germline CDR1 and CDR2 sequences are SGHVS and FQNEAQ. The CDR3 totals 13 residues. V lost 5 bases and J lost 4, with 10 bases in between. The CDR3 here is CASSRTTPDTQYF. In nucleotides, the CDR3 is TGTGCCAGCAGCCGTACGACTCCAGATACGCAGTATTTT.

The J gene is TRBJ1-1, the V gene TRBV4-1, with 9 positions matching TRBD1. The length of the CDR3 is 16 residues. Trimming cost V 4 bases and J 5 bases; bases outside gene matches: 11. From germline, CDR1 is MGHRA and CDR2 YSYEKL. The DNA for the CDR3 is TGCGCCAGCAGCCTACTTCCGGGACAGGGAGGGACTGAAGCTTTCTTT. Protein product: CASSLLPGQGGTEAFF.

This chain links TRBV7-2 with TRBJ2-7; D is perhaps TRBD2 (6 bases). The CDR3 contains 14 residues. Germline assignment: CDR1 SGHTA and CDR2 FQGNSA. The V gene lost 5 bases and the J gene lost 0 bases, with 11 bases spanning the gap. The CDR3 reads CASSLQEGSYEQYF. The CDR3 region has the DNA TGTGCCAGCAGCCTACAGGAGGGCTCCTACGAGCAGTACTTC. Full variable domain (remainder filled in from reference TRBV7-2 and TRBJ2-7): GAGVSQSPSNKVTEKGKDVELRCDPISGHTALYWYRQSLGQGLEFLIYFQGNSAPDKSGLPSDRFSAERTGGSVSTLTIQRTQQEDSAVYLCASSLQEGSYEQYFGPGTRLTVT.

The chain recombines TRBV29-1 with TRBJ2-3, with 8 bases that match TRBD2. This CDR3 is built from 14 residues. Germline V gene lookup returns CDR1 SQVTM and CDR2 ANQGSEA. After removal of 3 bases from V and 6 bases from J, the junction contained 8 bases not matched to a gene. This CDR3 reads CSVDPAGGGDTQYF. The CDR3 DNA reads as TGCAGCGTTGACCCCGCGGGGGGCGGGGATACGCAGTATTTT.

V usage is TRBV7-9 and J usage is TRBJ2-5; 7 positions agree with TRBD1. The CDR3 extends over 15 amino acids. V was clipped by 4 bases and J by 4 bases; unmatched bases: 9. Germline V gene sequence: CDR1 SEHNR, CDR2 FQNEAQ (reference sequence). The CDR3 bases are TGTGCCAGCAGCTCCTCGACAGGGACCAGAGAGACCCAGTACTTC. Amino acid sequence: CASSSSTGTRETQYF.

V gene TRBV7-8 combines with J gene TRBJ1-1; tentatively, D is TRBD1 (5 bases). Trimming stripped 0 bases from V and 4 bases from J, with 15 bases between. The germline CDR1 and CDR2 sequences are SGHVS and FQNEAQ. The CDR3 consists of 16 residues. In nucleotides, the CDR3 is TGTGCCAGCAGCTTAGCGGGACGGGGTCGAGGCACTGAAGCTTTCTTT. It specifies CASSLAGRGRGTEAFF.

This chain uses TRBV9 with TRBJ1-6; D is ambiguous. The CDR3 totals 16 residues. Germline V lookup: CDR1 SGDLS, CDR2 YYNGEE. Trimming pared 0 bases from V and 10 bases from J, leaving 17 bases between. The chain's CDR3 is CASSVAPLAETSPLHF. For the CDR3, the DNA is TGTGCCAGCAGCGTAGCCCCACTCGCAGAGACCTCACCCCTCCACTTT.

The V and J genes are TRBV7-2 and TRBJ2-3, with no clear D. The CDR3 loop spans 13 amino acids. Per germline, CDR1 SGHTA and CDR2 FQGNSA. V was shortened by 4 bases and J by 2 bases, with 7 bases between the two germline ends. CDR3 nucleotide sequence: TGTGCCAGCAGCTCCAGGCACACAGATACGCAGTATTTT. It is translated as CASSSRHTDTQYF.

The J gene is TRBJ2-3, the V gene TRBV4-3, with 11 bases fitting TRBD1. This CDR3 is built from 16 residues. Germline lookup yields CDR1 LGHNA and CDR2 YSLEER. The trim removed 0 bases at V and 3 bases at J, leaving 2 bases unmatched. CDR3 bases: TGCGCCAGCAGCCAAGACGGGACAGGGGGTACAGATACGCAGTATTTT. Encoded protein: CASSQDGTGGTDTQYF.

The chain carries TRBV20-1 and TRBJ2-3; D ambiguous. Trimming removed 3 bases at V and 1 base at J, with 5 bases between. Germline V lookup: CDR1 DFQATT, CDR2 SNEGSKA (reference sequence). The CDR3 covers 12 residues. As DNA, the CDR3 is TGCAGTGCTAGTGAGGGCACAGATACGCAGTATTTT. This gives the protein CSASEGTDTQYF.

The chain combines TRBV24-1 with TRBJ2-1, with unresolved D. This CDR3 region has 13 residues. Per germline, CDR1 KGHDR and CDR2 SFDVKD. Trimming shortened V by 2 bases and J by 3 bases, and 4 bases separated the two germline ends. The CDR3 sequence is CATSDSFYNEQFF. As DNA, the CDR3 is TGTGCCACCAGTGATTCCTTCTACAATGAGCAGTTCTTC.

This chain links TRBV12-3 or TRBV12-4 with TRBJ2-3, with 7 bases aligning to TRBD2. The CDR3 consists of 15 residues. J was trimmed by 0 bases and V by 6 bases; bases with no gene match: 6. The CDR3 region has the DNA TGTGCCAGCAGGACACCGGGGGGTAGCACAGATACGCAGTATTTT. It codes for CASRTPGGSTDTQYF.